This is a list of T cell receptor beta chains from one sample in a study of blood T cell repertoires in COVID-19. Sequenced by immunoSEQ multiplex PCR; TCRdb stores in-frame clones only, minus some. The sample carries about 140,000 clones, about three quarters recorded once. The sample was peripheral blood. Receptors were obtained from a woman in her forties or fifties with active or convalescent COVID-19. The conserved cysteine and the conserved F or W are not part of the CDR3 here. Fields, in order: CDR3 protein, V gene, clone size, J gene. Clone size, where shown, is once, few, many, or a class for clones that have expanded.

cdr3_aa: ASSFRSPWDTQY
v_call: TRBV28
clone_size: few
j_call: TRBJ2-3

cdr3_aa: ASSAGGSNQPQH
v_call: TRBV2
clone_size: NA
j_call: TRBJ1-5

cdr3_aa: ASSYRMGGGETQY
v_call: TRBV6-6
clone_size: NA
j_call: TRBJ2-5

cdr3_aa: ASSPRDRGNMNTEAF
v_call: TRBV3-1/TRBV3-2
clone_size: NA
j_call: TRBJ1-1

cdr3_aa: ASSPRGGSAEAF
v_call: TRBV9
clone_size: many
j_call: TRBJ1-1

cdr3_aa: ASSLAGMIGANVLT
v_call: TRBV7-9
clone_size: NA
j_call: TRBJ2-6

cdr3_aa: ASSERPRGSYGYT
v_call: TRBV9
clone_size: NA
j_call: TRBJ1-2

cdr3_aa: ASSPPEIIYEQY
v_call: TRBV18
clone_size: NA
j_call: TRBJ2-7

cdr3_aa: ASSLPGLGNTIY
v_call: TRBV5-6
clone_size: NA
j_call: TRBJ1-3

cdr3_aa: ASSDRQGGYEQY
v_call: TRBV2
clone_size: NA
j_call: TRBJ2-7

cdr3_aa: ASSRNGGTGELF
v_call: TRBV11-3
clone_size: NA
j_call: TRBJ2-2

cdr3_aa: SVPSAGGMTDTQY
v_call: TRBV29-1
clone_size: NA
j_call: TRBJ2-3

cdr3_aa: ASSLGQGVAYEQY
v_call: TRBV7-9
clone_size: few
j_call: TRBJ2-7

cdr3_aa: ASSQDRTSGAGNIQY
v_call: TRBV3-1/TRBV3-2
clone_size: NA
j_call: TRBJ2-4

cdr3_aa: ASSPQGQAEGAF
v_call: TRBV7-3
clone_size: NA
j_call: TRBJ1-1

cdr3_aa: ASSALAGGRYNEQF
v_call: TRBV9
clone_size: once
j_call: TRBJ2-1

cdr3_aa: ASSFGGPGQREQF
v_call: TRBV28
clone_size: NA
j_call: TRBJ2-1

cdr3_aa: ASSIPGTGYQPQH
v_call: TRBV19
clone_size: NA
j_call: TRBJ1-5

cdr3_aa: ASSPYAGQQNQPQH
v_call: TRBV18
clone_size: NA
j_call: TRBJ1-5

cdr3_aa: ASSPGTSSYEQY
v_call: TRBV18
clone_size: NA
j_call: TRBJ2-7

cdr3_aa: ASSQARDRNYGYT
v_call: TRBV18
clone_size: NA
j_call: TRBJ1-2

cdr3_aa: ASSQGQGASMNTEAF
v_call: TRBV3-1/TRBV3-2
clone_size: NA
j_call: TRBJ1-1

cdr3_aa: ASSDRTGGRETQY
v_call: TRBV19
clone_size: NA
j_call: TRBJ2-5

cdr3_aa: ASSHTPGHSNTEAF
v_call: TRBV4-1
clone_size: NA
j_call: TRBJ1-1

cdr3_aa: ASTSTGRSDTEAF
v_call: TRBV19
clone_size: NA
j_call: TRBJ1-1

cdr3_aa: ASSQDRGHQPQH
v_call: TRBV7-9
clone_size: few
j_call: TRBJ1-5

cdr3_aa: ASSLAGQNYGYT
v_call: TRBV5-1
clone_size: once
j_call: TRBJ1-2

cdr3_aa: ASSPGQNTEAF
v_call: TRBV18
clone_size: NA
j_call: TRBJ1-1

cdr3_aa: ASKRDRTGNTIY
v_call: TRBV5-4
clone_size: NA
j_call: TRBJ1-3

cdr3_aa: ATSDKGQGYNEQF
v_call: TRBV24-1
clone_size: NA
j_call: TRBJ2-1

cdr3_aa: ASSLKSGSTGNEQF
v_call: TRBV5-4
clone_size: NA
j_call: TRBJ2-1

cdr3_aa: ASSLYGTGGLQPQH
v_call: TRBV5-6
clone_size: few
j_call: TRBJ1-5

cdr3_aa: ASSYPDRVSEAF
v_call: TRBV6-6
clone_size: NA
j_call: TRBJ1-1

cdr3_aa: ASSLDGQLFSYEQY
v_call: TRBV5-8
clone_size: NA
j_call: TRBJ2-7

cdr3_aa: ASRESLGANVLT
v_call: TRBV28
clone_size: NA
j_call: TRBJ2-6

cdr3_aa: ASSLTPASGGADTQY
v_call: TRBV7-3
clone_size: NA
j_call: TRBJ2-3

cdr3_aa: ATRQGTGLRH
v_call: TRBV6-5
clone_size: NA
j_call: TRBJ1-5

cdr3_aa: ASSERHSGWADTQY
v_call: TRBV19
clone_size: NA
j_call: TRBJ2-3

cdr3_aa: ASSPLPASGRREQY
v_call: TRBV14
clone_size: NA
j_call: TRBJ2-7

cdr3_aa: ASSHTRQFFNYGYT
v_call: TRBV5-8
clone_size: NA
j_call: TRBJ1-2

cdr3_aa: ASSRGQGGNQPQH
v_call: TRBV7-2
clone_size: NA
j_call: TRBJ1-5

cdr3_aa: ASSKSGGTSYEQY
v_call: TRBV3-1/TRBV3-2
clone_size: NA
j_call: TRBJ2-7

cdr3_aa: ASSQDAGVGALH
v_call: TRBV14
clone_size: NA
j_call: TRBJ1-6

cdr3_aa: ASSRDRENQPQH
v_call: TRBV28
clone_size: NA
j_call: TRBJ1-5

cdr3_aa: ASRAGTVPQETQY
v_call: TRBV7-2
clone_size: NA
j_call: TRBJ2-5

cdr3_aa: AWTSGSPF
v_call: TRBV30
clone_size: NA
j_call: TRBJ2-1